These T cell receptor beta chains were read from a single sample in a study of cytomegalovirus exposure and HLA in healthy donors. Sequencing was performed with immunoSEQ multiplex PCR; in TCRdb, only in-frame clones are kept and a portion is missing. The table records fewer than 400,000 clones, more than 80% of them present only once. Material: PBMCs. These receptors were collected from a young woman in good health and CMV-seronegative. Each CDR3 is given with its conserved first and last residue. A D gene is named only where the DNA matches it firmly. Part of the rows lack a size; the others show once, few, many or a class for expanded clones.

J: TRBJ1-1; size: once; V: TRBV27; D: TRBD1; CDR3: CASSTRQGGPAFF; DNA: TGTGCCAGCAGTACCCGACAGGGGGGCCCAGCTTTCTTT
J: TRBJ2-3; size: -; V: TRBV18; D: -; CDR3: CASSPPSRSTDTQYF; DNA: TGTGCCAGCTCACCACCGTCGAGAAGCACAGATACGCAGTATTTT
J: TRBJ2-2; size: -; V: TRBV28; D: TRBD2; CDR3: CASSLGTSVGELFF; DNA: TGTGCCAGCAGTTTAGGGACTAGTGTCGGGGAGCTGTTTTTT
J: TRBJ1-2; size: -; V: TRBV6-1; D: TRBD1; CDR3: CASSEAWTGGGYGYTF; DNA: TGTGCCAGCAGTGAAGCCTGGACAGGGGGCGGCTATGGCTACACCTTC
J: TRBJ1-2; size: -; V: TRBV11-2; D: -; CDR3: CASSPPWGDSGYTF; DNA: TGTGCCAGCAGCCCCCCCTGGGGGGATTCTGGCTACACCTTC
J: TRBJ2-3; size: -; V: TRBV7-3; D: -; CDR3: CASSPRGTDTQYF; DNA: TGTGCCAGCAGCCCGAGAGGGACAGATACGCAGTATTTT
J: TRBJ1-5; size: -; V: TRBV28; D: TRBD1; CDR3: CASSPADRGSNQPQHF; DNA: TGTGCCAGCAGCCCCGCCGACAGGGGAAGCAATCAGCCCCAGCATTTT
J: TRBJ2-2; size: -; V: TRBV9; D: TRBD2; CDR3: CASSVGLAGQSNTGELFF; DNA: TGTGCCAGCAGCGTAGGGCTAGCGGGACAGTCGAACACCGGGGAGCTGTTTTTT
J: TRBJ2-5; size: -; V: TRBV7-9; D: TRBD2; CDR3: CASSSLAWETQYF; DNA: TGTGCCAGCAGCTCACTAGCGTGGGAGACCCAGTACTTC
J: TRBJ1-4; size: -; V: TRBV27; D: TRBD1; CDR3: CASSLLSAGGSEKLFF; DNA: TGTGCCAGCAGTTTACTGTCGGCAGGGGGTAGCGAAAAACTGTTTTTT
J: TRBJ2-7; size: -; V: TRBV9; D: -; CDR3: CASSPQGSPSYEQYF; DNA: TGTGCCAGCAGCCCTCAGGGGAGTCCTTCCTACGAGCAGTACTTC
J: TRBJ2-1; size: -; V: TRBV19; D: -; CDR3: CASTQSRTLNNEQFF; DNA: TGTGCCAGCACCCAAAGCAGGACACTAAACAATGAGCAGTTCTTC
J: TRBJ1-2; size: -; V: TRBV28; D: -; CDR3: CASRLPGGVTPNYGYTF; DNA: TGTGCCAGCAGACTCCCTGGGGGGGTTACCCCTAACTATGGCTACACCTTC
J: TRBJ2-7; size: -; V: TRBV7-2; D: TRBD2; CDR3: CASSLAGTSGYYEQYF; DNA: TGTGCCAGCAGCTTGGCCGGGACTAGCGGGTACTACGAGCAGTACTTC